This entry features one T cell receptor beta chain sequence. Its antigen is not identified. The data stem from a study of graft-versus-host responses after intestinal transplantation. This table comes from immunoSEQ multiplex PCR, and its TCRdb copy is limited to in-frame clones, with some not included. The repertoire consists of around 100,000 clones, with less than 90% occurring once and the leading ten covering around 0.98%. Germline CDR1 WNHNN, CDR2 SYGVQD (reference sequence). Between the trimmed V and J ends, which lost 3 bases and 4 bases, there was a span of 12 bases. There are 14 residues in the CDR3. The study's findings and limits: With peak circulating GvH clone levels came an association with early post-transplant HvG declines.

The chain employs TRBV10-1 and TRBJ1-2; no reliable D call. This specimen was unstimulated CD4+ T cells sorted from spleen or lymph node cells, taken before transplant. The TCR was taken from a human donor who was the organ donor for an intestinal transplant. CDR3 loop: CASSDSTSGYGYTF. For the CDR3, the DNA is TGCGCCAGCAGTGACTCCACCTCGGGCTATGGCTACACCTTC.